This passage covers 27 T cell receptor beta chains from one sample sequenced in a study of tumor and adjacent non-tumor tissue in lung cancer. RNA was extracted from bulk tissue without any cell sorting. Three rounds of nested PCR, following a modified ARM-PCR protocol, produced the TCRbeta library. TCRdb reanalysed the multiplex PCR reads using MiXCR and keeps one entry per CDR3 protein. Of roughly 75,000 distinct CDR3 sequences in the sample, 60% to 85% were seen once. Sequencing input: lung tumor tissue. These receptor sequences come from a woman aged 50 to 65 with non-small cell lung cancer.

To note about this clonotype: Given a much more abundant clone one base away, this may be a read error. This rearrangement joins TRBV20-1 to TRBJ2-7, with D unresolved. The germline gives CDR1 DFQATT, CDR2 SNEGSKA (reference sequence). This CDR3 is built from 15 residues. Between the trimmed V and J ends, which lost 7 bases and 3 bases, there was a span of 22 bases. The CDR3 spells CSVPGLLSGFYEQYF. The CDR3 DNA reads as TGCAGTGTTCCGGGCCTCCTCTCCGGGTTCTACGAGCAGTACTTC.

As regards this clonotype: Just one base apart from a much larger clone, this may be a read error. The V and J genes are TRBV6-4 and TRBJ2-5, with 8 bases lining up with TRBD1. Germline assignment: CDR1 MRHNA and CDR2 SNTAGT. V shed 6 bases, J shed 2 bases, and the junction held 8 bases outside the gene matches. The CDR3 has 15 amino acids. The CDR3 protein is CASRSGRGQQETQYF. DNA for the CDR3: TGTGCCAGCAGGTCTGGCAGGGGGCAACAAGAGACCCAGTACTTC.

In regard to this clonotype: The junction differs from germline at one of its ends, possibly a read error. This sequence joins TRBV4-1 and TRBJ2-7; the match to TRBD1 covers 7 bases. The germline V gene has CDR1 MGHRA and CDR2 YSYEKL. The CDR3 is 14 residues long. For the CDR3, the DNA is TGCGTCAGCAGCCAAGACACAGGGGCCTGGGAGCAGTACTTC. It codes for CVSSQDTGAWEQYF.

About this clonotype itself: An end of the junction differs from the germline gene, which may be a read error. The rearrangement uses TRBV6-6 and TRBJ2-2; the match to TRBD1 covers 7 bases. The length of the CDR3 is 15 residues. Germline V gene data show CDR1 as MNHNY and CDR2 as SVGAGI (reference sequence). The CDR3 DNA reads as TGTCCCAGCAGTTCCGGGACAGTTAACATCGGGGAGCTGTTTTTT. Its translation is CPSSSGTVNIGELFF.

Comment on this clonotype: No conserved phenylalanine or tryptophan is present at the end of the CDR3, so a read error is the likely explanation. The rearrangement joins TRBV6-5 to TRBJ1-2, with D perhaps TRBD1 (6 bases). Germline CDR1 is MNHEY and CDR2 is SVGAGI. CDR3 length: 15 amino acids. The CDR3 is CASSYPGQSLGGYTI. DNA for the CDR3: TGTGCCAGTAGTTACCCCGGACAGTCCTTGGGCGGCTACACCATC.

This chain connects TRBV10-3 to TRBJ2-1, with 10 bases that match TRBD2. V was clipped by 10 bases and J by 7 bases; unmatched bases: 16. CDR1 and CDR2 from the germline V gene are ENHRY and SYGVKD. CDR3 length: 16 residues. Here the CDR3 DNA reads TGTGCCAACAATGAGTCAGGGACTAGCGTGCTGAATGAGCAGTTCTTC. Its protein product is CANNESGTSVLNEQFF.

As concerns this clonotype: The conserved phenylalanine or tryptophan normally closing the CDR3 is absent here, so this likely arose from a read error. The J gene is TRBJ1-2, the V gene TRBV6-1; perhaps TRBD1 as D (6 bases). The CDR3 has 12 amino acids. Germline values: CDR1 MNHNS, CDR2 SASEGT. The V and J ends lost 4 bases and 8 bases respectively, with 11 bases between them. CDR3 nucleotide sequence: TGTGCCAGCAGTGGAGGGGGGGCGGGCTACACCTCC. It specifies CASSGGGAGYTS.

About this clonotype: This CDR3 is missing its conserved last phenylalanine or tryptophan, likely due to a read error. The chain employs TRBV13 and TRBJ2-1, with D possibly TRBD1 on 5 matching bases. Germline V gene lookup returns CDR1 PRHDT and CDR2 FYEKMQ (reference sequence). This CDR3 has 14 amino acids. V was cut by 5 bases and J by 7 bases, with 15 bases left in between. CDR3 DNA: TGTGCCAGCAGCCTGACAGTATTTCGTAATGAGCAGTTCTTG. This codes for CASSLTVFRNEQFL.

V and J are TRBV20-1 and TRBJ2-1, with D tentatively TRBD2 (5 bases). V lost 7 bases and J lost 4, with 20 bases in between. In germline, CDR1 is DFQATT, CDR2 SNEGSKA (reference sequence). CDR3 length equals 15 residues. CDR3 amino acids: CSVAPPSYSYNEQFF. The CDR3 region has the DNA TGCAGTGTCGCCCCCCCTAGCTACTCATACAATGAGCAGTTCTTC.

The genes are TRBV4-1 and TRBJ2-1; 7 bases fit TRBD2. Germline loops: CDR1 MGHRA, CDR2 YSYEKL. The CDR3 loop spans 15 amino acids. The ends lost 3 bases at V and 9 bases at J; junction bases unmatched: 11. DNA of the CDR3: TGCGCCAGCAGCCACCCCACTAGCGTAGGGGTTGAGCAGTTCTTC. This sequence encodes CASSHPTSVGVEQFF.

Concerning this clonotype: A junction end diverges from the germline sequence, so it may reflect a read error. The V call is TRBV10-2, the J call TRBJ2-1, with 8 bases aligning to TRBD2. From germline, CDR1 is WSHSY and CDR2 SAAADI. The CDR3 is made up of 15 amino acids. The CDR3 is CASSKGLVGLNEQSF. The CDR3, as DNA: TGCGCCAGCAGCAAGGGACTAGTAGGACTGAATGAGCAGTCCTTC.

With respect to this clonotype: One junction end does not reproduce the germline sequence, and a read error may be involved. The J gene is TRBJ2-3, the V gene TRBV12-3 or TRBV12-4, with D possibly TRBD1 on 5 matching bases. The CDR3 consists of 14 residues. The CDR3 sequence: CASSPSWVTDMQYF. CDR3 sequence (DNA): TGTGCCAGCAGTCCCAGCTGGGTGACAGATATGCAGTATTTT.

The sample holds one count of this clonotype. No conserved phenylalanine or tryptophan is present at the end of the CDR3, so a read error is the likely explanation. The chain joins TRBV11-1 to TRBJ2-2, with unresolved D. CDR3 length: 18 amino acids. Germline V gene lookup returns CDR1 SGHAT and CDR2 FQDESV (reference sequence). Trimming cost V 3 bases and J 13 bases, with 30 bases left between them. CDR3 in DNA: TGTGCCAGCAGCTTCGGAGCGTGGGCTCAGTTGACCACCGGGTTGCTGTTTCTT. Its translation: CASSFGAWAQLTTGLLFL.

This clonotype was recorded only once. The rearrangement links TRBV29-1 to TRBJ2-1, with D perhaps matching TRBD1 (6 bases). The CDR3 sequence is 12 residues long. Trimming removed 7 bases at V and 4 bases at J, with 11 bases between. CDR1 is SQVTM, CDR2 ANQGSEA, per germline. The CDR3 sequence: CSAVQGYNEQFF. CDR3 nucleotides: TGCAGCGCCGTACAGGGATACAATGAGCAGTTCTTC.

V usage is TRBV29-1 and J usage is TRBJ2-7; D is uncertain. This CDR3 is built from 15 residues. CDR1 SQVTM and CDR2 ANQGSEA come from the germline V gene. The CDR3 reads CRVEFASQKTYEQYF. CDR3 nucleotide sequence: TGCAGGGTCGAGTTCGCATCACAGAAAACCTACGAGCAGTACTTC.

As regards this clonotype: Germline and junction disagree at one end, which may indicate a read error. In nucleotides, the CDR3 is TGTACCAGCACCTTACCCGGACTAGCGAATAAAAACATTCAGTACTTC. Protein sequence: CTSTLPGLANKNIQYF. The chain has TRBV6-6 and TRBJ2-4; 9 bases agree with TRBD2. CDR3 size: 16 residues. In germline, CDR1 is MNHNY, CDR2 SVGAGI (reference sequence).

In the case of this clonotype: One junction end does not reproduce the germline sequence, and a read error may be involved. The V and J genes are TRBV28 and TRBJ2-1; 8 nucleotides agree with TRBD2. The length of the CDR3 is 14 residues. Germline-derived CDR1 and CDR2 are MDHEN and SYDVKM. This CDR3 is CASSMSGRRDEQIF. DNA for the CDR3: TGTGCCAGCAGTATGAGCGGGAGAAGGGATGAGCAGATCTTC.

For this clonotype: The conserved closing phenylalanine or tryptophan is absent in this CDR3, likely reflecting a read error. The CDR3 sequence is CNSSQDGLAGSDTQYL. The CDR3 region has the DNA TGTAACAGCAGCCAGGACGGACTAGCGGGATCAGATACGCAGTATCTT. V gene TRBV4-2 combines with J gene TRBJ2-3; 12 bases match TRBD2. This CDR3 is 16 amino acids long. Germline CDR1 and CDR2: LGHNA and YNFKEQ.

Comment on this clonotype: A much larger clone sits a single nucleotide away, making a read error possible. The rearrangement links TRBV11-2 to TRBJ2-5, with D possibly TRBD2 on 6 matching bases. The CDR3 extends over 17 amino acids. The V gene's germline CDR1 is SGHAT and CDR2 FQNNGV. Trimming shortened V by 0 bases and J by 7 bases, and 21 bases separated the two germline ends. The CDR3 DNA reads as TGTGCCAGCAGCTTAGACGGGCCTGGTAAGGAGGGTGGGACCCAGTACTTC. It specifies CASSLDGPGKEGGTQYF.

A word on this clonotype: An end of the junction does not agree with germline; a read error may underlie this. The genes are TRBV12-3 or TRBV12-4 and TRBJ2-7; D possibly uses TRBD1 or TRBD2 (5 bases each). The CDR3 is made up of 15 amino acids. CDR3 region: CASSSLGGRQGEQFF. CDR3 nucleotide sequence: TGTGCCAGCAGTTCTTTGGGCGGGCGTCAGGGCGAGCAGTTTTTC.

About this clonotype: Given a much more abundant clone one base away, this may be a read error. V and J are TRBV10-3 and TRBJ1-5; D gene uncertain. CDR3 length equals 14 residues. Germline loops: CDR1 ENHRY, CDR2 SYGVKD. The CDR3, as DNA: TGTGCCATCAGGGGCGCGGAAGGCAATCAGCCCCGGCATTTT. It specifies CAIRGAEGNQPRHF.

Comments on this clonotype: At one boundary the junction diverges from the germline segment, which might be a read error. This sequence joins TRBV10-3 and TRBJ2-1; maybe TRBD1 (6 bases). CDR1 and CDR2 from the germline V gene are ENHRY and SYGVKD. The CDR3 consists of 14 residues. The CDR3: CAISGQVQNNEQLF. In DNA form, the CDR3 reads TGTGCCATCAGTGGACAGGTCCAAAATAATGAGCAGCTCTTC.

Comments on this clonotype: This likely comes from a read error, as the CDR3 has no conserved phenylalanine or tryptophan at its end. The V and J genes are TRBV29-1 and TRBJ1-1; D remains unclear. The CDR3 covers 15 residues. V lost 1 base, J lost 5 bases, and 17 bases lay in between. Germline lookup yields CDR1 SQVTM and CDR2 ANQGSEA. As DNA, the CDR3 is TGCAGCGTTGAAGGAGCCCAGGTGGCGGTTACTGAAGCTTTCCTT. Translating gives CSVEGAQVAVTEAFL.

This chain links TRBV7-8 with TRBJ2-1, with 7 bases aligning to TRBD2. The trim removed 4 bases at V and 16 bases at J, leaving 25 bases unmatched. The germline V gene encodes CDR1 SGHVS and CDR2 FQNEAQ. CDR3 length equals 17 residues. CDR3 sequence (DNA): TGTGCCAGCAGCTCGGCGGGAGTAGTTGAACAGTACAATGAGCGCTTCTTC. Protein sequence: CASSSAGVVEQYNERFF.

The chain carries TRBV14 and TRBJ2-3, with D perhaps being TRBD1 or TRBD2 (5 bases each). CDR1 SGHDN and CDR2 FVKESK come from the germline V gene. CDR3 length equals 15 residues. The ends were cut back, 3 bases at V and 0 bases at J, with 10 bases in the middle. As DNA, the CDR3 is TGTGCCAGCAGCCAGTCGGGACGCAGCACAGATACGCAGTATTTT. This sequence encodes CASSQSGRSTDTQYF.

With regard to this clonotype: Compared with germline, one end of the junction differs, possibly owing to a read error. The chain employs TRBV6-2 or TRBV6-3 and TRBJ2-5; possibly TRBD1 for D (5 bases). CDR1 is MNHEY and CDR2 is SVGEGT in the germline V gene. CDR3 length: 14 residues. CDR3 loop: CASSYLKGAETQYF. DNA of the CDR3: TGTGCCAGTAGTTACTTGAAAGGGGCGGAGACCCAGTACTTC.

In the case of this clonotype: A read error is possible here, since a much larger clone lies one base away. The gene calls are TRBV30 and TRBJ1-5; TRBD1 agrees at 11 bases. Germline V gene data show CDR1 as GTSNPN and CDR2 as SVGIG (reference sequence). The CDR3 totals 17 residues. The CDR3 region is CALSVGPGQGVDQPQHF. CDR3 sequence (DNA): TGTGCCTTGAGTGTAGGTCCGGGACAGGGGGTCGATCAGCCCCAGCATTTT.